This TCR beta chain originates from a study of shared clonotypes between healthy human individuals. This clone was seen more than once but under ten times. The protocol was immunoSEQ multiplex PCR, while the TCRdb copy is restricted to in-frame clones and leaves out a portion. The sample shows about 1.1 million clones, about 80% of them seen only once. This CDR3 region has 17 residues. The sequence came from a man younger than 30 in good health. Some clones in this sample may be carry-over from other donors' samples. The specimen was memory CD4+ T cells from PBMCs. Subset denoted: CD45RA-negative fraction. This rearrangement joins TRBV12-2 to TRBJ2-2; TRBD2, the table's D call, lacks a check against the DNA. TRBV12-2 is a known pseudogene. The CDR3 region is CASRLEVVRGRAGELFF. CDR3 DNA: TGTGCAAGTCGCTTAGAGGTGGTCCGGGGGAGGGCCGGGGAGCTGTTTTTT.